This T cell receptor beta chain was sequenced in a study of identical twins. The length of the CDR3 is 15 residues. Germline-derived CDR1 and CDR2 are SGHRS and YFSETQ. V lost 1 base, J lost 0 bases, and 7 bases lay in between. One entry per CDR3 protein, called by TCRdb with MiXCR from the 5' RACE reads. The table has under 450,000 distinct CDR3 sequences, 18% seen once. The V call is TRBV5-1, the J call TRBJ2-2, with unresolved D. The TCR originated in a man aged 50-60 years in good health. Sequencing used naive T cells sorted from blood. CDR3 loop: CASSLFGPNTGELFF. The CDR3 DNA follows: TGCGCCAGCAGCTTGTTCGGGCCGAACACCGGGGAGCTGTTTTTT.